What follows are 29 T cell receptor beta chains derived from one specimen sequenced in a study of OX40 agonist ivuxolimab in advanced cancers. Profiled with immunoSEQ multiplex PCR; TCRdb holds only in-frame clones, not every one. The sample shows some 74,000 clones, about 94% of them seen only once. Specimen: CD4+ or CD8+ T cells sorted from blood, collected in a trial of the OX40 agonist ivuxolimab. The receptors were gathered from an adult with an advanced solid tumor such as melanoma, head and neck, liver or kidney cancer.

The CDR3 nucleotides are TGTGCCAGCAGTGAACTTGGCCCATCGGGGGTTGAGACCCAGTACTTC. Its protein product is CASSELGPSGVETQYF. V gene TRBV2 combines with J gene TRBJ2-5; TRBD2 might be the D (6 bases). Per germline, CDR1 SNHLY and CDR2 FYNNEI. Between the trimmed V and J ends, which lost 2 bases and 5 bases, there was a span of 18 bases. This CDR3 is built from 16 residues.

This clone was seen a single time. The chain links TRBV30 to TRBJ1-5; possibly TRBD1 for D (5 bases). Germline CDR1 is GTSNPN and CDR2 is SVGIG (reference sequence). CDR3 size: 14 residues. Trimming shortened V by 1 base and J by 2 bases, and 9 bases separated the two germline ends. The CDR3 DNA sequence: TGTGCCTGGAGTGAGGAACAGGGCAATCAGCCCCAGCATTTT. Protein: CAWSEEQGNQPQHF.

The chain links TRBV28 to TRBJ2-5; 9 positions agree with TRBD2. Germline V gene sequence: CDR1 MDHEN, CDR2 SYDVKM. Losses at the gene ends were 2 bases for V and 6 bases for J; bases not matched to a gene: 13. CDR3 length: 17 amino acids. The CDR3 reads CASSLETAAGGPQTQYF. In nucleotides, the CDR3 is TGTGCCAGCAGTTTAGAGACCGCCGCGGGAGGGCCGCAGACCCAGTACTTC.

The rearrangement joins TRBV6-5 to TRBJ2-7; D is undetermined. This CDR3 spans 15 amino acids. The germline V gene encodes CDR1 MNHEY and CDR2 SVGAGI. Deletions cut 4 bases from V and 2 bases from J, with 15 bases between. The CDR3 spells CASSSRTPAPYEQYF. The CDR3 DNA reads as TGTGCCAGCAGTTCCCGGACCCCGGCCCCCTACGAGCAGTACTTC.

The chain uses TRBV11-2 and TRBJ2-5; TRBD1 agrees at 7 bases. In germline, CDR1 is SGHAT, CDR2 FQNNGV. J was trimmed by 1 base and V by 1 base; bases with no gene match: 6. The CDR3 totals 16 residues. This CDR3 is CASSLGGQPIQETQYF. CDR3 nucleotide sequence: TGTGCCAGCAGCTTAGGGGGACAGCCGATCCAAGAGACCCAGTACTTC.

The chain recombines TRBV7-8 with TRBJ1-6; 7 bases agree with TRBD1. V gave up 5 bases and J gave up 1 base; unmatched junction bases: 8. This CDR3 comprises 17 residues. The germline V gene encodes CDR1 SGHVS and CDR2 FQNEAQ. CDR3 nucleotides: TGTGCCAGCAGCGAACCAGGGGGTCGATCCTATAATTCACCCCTCCACTTT. This codes for CASSEPGGRSYNSPLHF.

The rearrangement joins TRBV2 to TRBJ2-7; unclear D gene. From germline, CDR1 is SNHLY and CDR2 FYNNEI. Trimming stripped 8 bases from V and 6 bases from J, with 23 bases between. CDR3 length: 15 amino acids. The CDR3 nucleotides read TGTGCCAGCGGCAGGATTGGGCCAACTACTGTCGAGCAGTACTTC. Its protein product is CASGRIGPTTVEQYF.

The rearrangement links TRBV15 to TRBJ2-5; the D gene is possibly TRBD1 (5 bases). This CDR3 contains 15 residues. V was trimmed by 3 bases and J by 0 bases, leaving 11 bases between them. Germline CDR1 is LNHNV and CDR2 is YYDKDF (reference sequence). For the CDR3, the DNA is TGTGCCACCAGCAGTCGTTCAGGGCACCAAGAGACCCAGTACTTC. Protein sequence: CATSSRSGHQETQYF.

The J gene is TRBJ1-5, the V gene TRBV7-9, with a weak D call TRBD1 (6 bases). CDR1 and CDR2 from the germline V gene are SEHNR and FQNEAQ (reference sequence). V lost 5 bases to trimming and J lost 3 bases, with 14 bases between them. This CDR3 has 15 residues. The CDR3: CASSQQGSDNQPQHF. DNA for the CDR3: TGTGCCAGCAGCCAACAGGGTTCGGACAATCAGCCCCAGCATTTT.

The chain combines TRBV6-5 with TRBJ1-1; 9 bases fit TRBD1. CDR1 is MNHEY and CDR2 is SVGAGI in the germline V gene. The CDR3 length is 15 residues. V lost 6 bases and J lost 0; bases outside the gene matches: 5. The CDR3 region is CASSPGTGMNTEAFF. CDR3 nucleotide sequence: TGTGCCAGCAGCCCCGGGACAGGGATGAACACTGAAGCTTTCTTT.

The chain has TRBV19 and TRBJ2-7; no clear D. CDR1 is LNHDA, CDR2 SQIVND, per germline (reference sequence). V was pared by 5 bases and J by 3 bases, with 17 bases between. The CDR3 totals 15 residues. Here the CDR3 DNA reads TGTGCCAGTAGTCTAGGTGGCGGAAATGGCTACGAGCAGTACTTC. It yields the protein CASSLGGGNGYEQYF.

This clone was detected only once. The V and J genes are TRBV27 and TRBJ2-7; 11 bases map to TRBD1. Germline V CDR1 and CDR2: MNHEY, SMNVEV (reference sequence). Trimming at V came to 5 bases and at J to 3 bases, leaving 3 bases not matched to a gene. CDR3 length equals 14 residues. CDR3 sequence: CASSGTGGFYEQYF. The CDR3 region has the DNA TGTGCCAGCAGTGGGACAGGGGGTTTCTACGAGCAGTACTTC.

This chain uses TRBV27 with TRBJ1-2, with TRBD1 matching over 9 bases. V shed 5 bases and J 7 bases; nucleotides not matched to a gene: 14. The CDR3 totals 16 residues. Per the germline V gene, CDR1 is MNHEY and CDR2 is SMNVEV (reference sequence). As DNA, the CDR3 is TGTGCCAGCAGTATAAGCCGGGACAGGGAGGGATTTGGCTACACCTTC. Its translation is CASSISRDREGFGYTF.

This clone was detected only once. The rearrangement uses TRBV4-3 and TRBJ2-2, with 12 bases fitting TRBD2. The CDR3 length is 18 residues. The V gene end was trimmed by 1 base and the J gene end by 5 bases; junction bases not matched to a gene: 8. Germline CDR1 reads LGHNA; CDR2 reads YSLEER. The CDR3 region is CASSQGSTSGRTTGELFF. CDR3 DNA: TGCGCCAGCAGCCAAGGCTCCACTAGCGGGAGGACAACCGGGGAGCTGTTTTTT.

The V and J genes are TRBV23-1 and TRBJ2-5, with D unclear. TRBV23-1 belongs to the ORF category, with a function that is uncertain. Trimming removed 5 bases from V and 9 bases from J, with 16 bases in between. The CDR3 runs to 13 residues. The CDR3 DNA sequence: TGCGCCAGCAGTGAGAAGAACACGGGTGCCCAGTACTTC. It codes for CASSEKNTGAQYF.

The gene calls are TRBV7-8 and TRBJ2-3; D is undetermined. The CDR3 covers 14 residues. Trimming left V 5 bases short and J 5 bases short, with 14 bases between. CDR1 is SGHVS, CDR2 FQNEAQ, per germline. Written as DNA, the CDR3 is TGTGCCAGCAGCGAAATACCTGGGGAAGATACGCAGTATTTT. Amino acids: CASSEIPGEDTQYF. The full variable domain, completed using reference TRBV7-8 and TRBJ2-3, is GAGVSQSPRYKVAKRGQDVALRCDPISGHVSLFWYQQALGQGPEFLTYFQNEAQLDKSGLPSDRFFAERPEGSVSTLKIQRTQQEDSAVYLCASSEIPGEDTQYFGPGTRLTVL.

The rearrangement joins TRBV9 to TRBJ2-5; D gene ambiguous. V lost 0 bases and J 4 bases, leaving 13 bases between the germline ends. The CDR3 loop spans 15 amino acids. CDR1 and CDR2 from the germline V gene are SGDLS and YYNGEE. CDR3 in DNA: TGTGCCAGCAGCGTAGATGGCAAGGTGCGAGAGACCCAGTACTTC. Translation: CASSVDGKVRETQYF.

The V and J genes are TRBV7-9 and TRBJ2-5, with no clear D. Trimming cost V 1 base and J 5 bases, with 17 bases left between them. In germline, CDR1 is SEHNR, CDR2 FQNEAQ (reference sequence). The CDR3 contains 16 residues. The CDR3 sequence is CASSLVGAPLGETQYF. CDR3 nucleotide sequence: TGTGCCAGCAGCTTAGTTGGCGCTCCCCTGGGGGAGACCCAGTACTTC.

V and J are TRBV6-5 and TRBJ2-7; 7 nucleotides line up with TRBD1. Looked up from germline, CDR1 is MNHEY and CDR2 is SVGAGI. This CDR3 spans 14 amino acids. The junction had 6 bases not matched to a gene; V was cut back by 6 bases and J by 1 base. In DNA form, the CDR3 reads TGTGCCAGCAGCTCAGGGGGAGCGTCCTACGAGCAGTACTTC. Its translation: CASSSGGASYEQYF.

This clone was observed a handful of times. The chain uses TRBV2 and TRBJ1-3; a possible D gene is TRBD1 (6 bases). Germline assignment: CDR1 SNHLY and CDR2 FYNNEI. The CDR3 is made up of 16 amino acids. Trimming pared 3 bases from V and 2 bases from J, leaving 14 bases between. The CDR3 here is CASSESSRGTGNTIYF. Written as DNA, the CDR3 is TGTGCCAGCAGTGAGAGTAGCAGGGGCACTGGAAACACCATATATTTT.

This chain uses TRBV7-9 with TRBJ2-4; D may be TRBD1 or TRBD2 (5 bases each). CDR1 is SEHNR, CDR2 FQNEAQ, per germline (reference sequence). This CDR3 region has 11 residues. Trimming pared 11 bases from V and 7 bases from J, leaving 12 bases between. The CDR3 protein is CAGGDTNIQYF. The CDR3 DNA follows: TGTGCCGGGGGAGATACCAACATTCAGTACTTC.

This chain connects TRBV13 to TRBJ2-1; no clear D gene. V was cut by 4 bases and J by 6 bases, with 13 bases left in between. This CDR3 comprises 14 residues. Germline V gene lookup returns CDR1 PRHDT and CDR2 FYEKMQ (reference sequence). The CDR3 is CASSYYLASNEQFF. The DNA of the CDR3 is TGTGCCAGCAGCTACTACCTGGCAAGCAATGAGCAGTTCTTC.

V usage is TRBV7-9 and J usage is TRBJ2-3, with TRBD2 matching over 9 bases. Trimming at V came to 5 bases and at J to 2 bases, leaving 8 bases not matched to a gene. The CDR3 extends over 16 amino acids. Germline V gives CDR1 SEHNR, CDR2 FQNEAQ (reference sequence). CDR3 residues: CASSRFAGGVTDTQYF. CDR3 nucleotides: TGTGCCAGCAGCCGCTTTGCGGGGGGGGTCACAGATACGCAGTATTTT. Full variable domain (missing parts from reference TRBV7-9 and TRBJ2-3): DTGVSQNPRHKITKRGQNVTFRCDPISEHNRLYWYRQTLGQGPEFLTYFQNEAQLEKSRLLSDRFSAERPKGSFSTLEIQRTEQGDSAMYLCASSRFAGGVTDTQYFGPGTRLTVL.

The rearrangement links TRBV27 to TRBJ1-2; 12 bases line up with TRBD1. Trimming took 5 bases from V and 8 from J; bases not matched to a gene: 12. The germline V gene encodes CDR1 MNHEY and CDR2 SMNVEV (reference sequence). The CDR3 spans 16 residues. CDR3 nucleotides: TGTGCCAGCAGTGACTACAGGGACAGGGGGCTAGGGGGCTACACCTTC. This translates into CASSDYRDRGLGGYTF.

The V and J genes are TRBV7-8 and TRBJ2-3; D possibly matches TRBD1 or TRBD2 (5 bases each). V was cut by 3 bases and J by 2 bases, with 15 bases left in between. The CDR3 runs 16 residues. Germline V CDR1 and CDR2: SGHVS, FQNEAQ. In DNA form, the CDR3 reads TGTGCCAGCAGCTTTAGGGACCCACCTCCCACAGATACGCAGTATTTT. This translates into CASSFRDPPPTDTQYF.

The chain combines TRBV2 with TRBJ1-1; D ambiguous. The V and J ends lost 3 bases and 2 bases respectively, with 4 bases between them. The CDR3 is 12 residues long. The germline V gene has CDR1 SNHLY and CDR2 FYNNEI. The CDR3 region has the DNA TGTGCCAGCAGTGAGGCCAACACTGAAGCTTTCTTT. Translating it yields CASSEANTEAFF. Together with reference TRBV2 and TRBJ1-1, the CDR3 gives the full variable domain: EPEVTQTPSHQVTQMGQEVILRCVPISNHLYFYWYRQILGQKVEFLVSFYNNEISEKSEIFDDQFSVERPDGSNFTLKIRSTKLEDSAMYFCASSEANTEAFFGQGTRLTVV.

This CDR3 reads CASSLEGGREQYF. The CDR3 DNA sequence: TGCGCCAGCAGCTTGGAGGGAGGTCGGGAGCAGTACTTC. This sequence joins TRBV5-1 and TRBJ2-7; tentatively, D is TRBD2 (6 bases). Per the germline V gene, CDR1 is SGHRS and CDR2 is YFSETQ. The V end was cut by 0 bases, the J end by 7 bases, with 11 bases between. The CDR3 covers 13 residues.

The chain carries TRBV19 and TRBJ2-7, with D maybe TRBD1 (6 bases). The CDR3 is made up of 13 amino acids. Trimming removed 7 bases at V and 1 base at J, with 11 bases between. CDR1 is LNHDA, CDR2 SQIVND, per germline (reference sequence). CDR3 sequence (DNA): TGTGCCAGTACCATGACAGGATCCTACGAGCAGTACTTC. This translates into CASTMTGSYEQYF. The complete variable domain, with remaining parts taken from reference TRBV19 and TRBJ2-7, reads DGGITQSPKYLFRKEGQNVTLSCEQNLNHDAMYWYRQDPGQGLRLIYYSQIVNDFQKGDIAEGYSVSREKKESFPLTVTSAQKNPTAFYLCASTMTGSYEQYFGPGTRLTVT.

The chain joins TRBV9 to TRBJ2-1; D possibly corresponds to TRBD1 (5 bases). The CDR3 has 15 residues. The V gene lost 0 bases and the J gene lost 5 bases, with 12 bases spanning the gap. Germline CDR1 and CDR2: SGDLS and YYNGEE. The CDR3 here is CASSVASGLHNEQFF. CDR3 DNA sequence: TGTGCCAGCAGCGTAGCCTCAGGGCTCCACAATGAGCAGTTCTTC.